Shown below are 13 T cell receptor beta chains from a single sample sequenced in a study of shared clonotypes between healthy human individuals. CD8 cells classed as naive were CD45RO-negative and positively selected for CCR7, excluding terminally differentiated effector memory CD45RA+ cells. TCRdb's table, derived via immunoSEQ multiplex PCR, lists solely in-frame clones and lacks some. Here the sample spans 2 million to 2.5 million clones, just under 95% being singletons. The specimen was naive CD8+ T cells sorted from blood. The receptors shown here come from a man between 18 and 35 years old in good health.

The V gene is TRBV7-8, the J gene TRBJ2-3, with D perhaps TRBD1 or TRBD2 (5 bases each). The germline V gene has CDR1 SGHVS and CDR2 FQNEAQ. This CDR3 spans 17 amino acids. V was pared by 2 bases and J by 6 bases, with 21 bases between. CDR3 sequence reads: CASSLRNSGLGADTQYF. CDR3 sequence (DNA): TGTGCCAGCAGCTTAAGGAACAGCGGTCTTGGGGCGGATACGCAGTATTTT.

The chain combines TRBV7-9 with TRBJ2-2; D not certain. CDR3 length: 13 residues. Germline CDR1 is SEHNR and CDR2 is FQNEAQ (reference sequence). V shed 2 bases and J shed 5 bases, with 6 bases lying between them. CDR3: CASSLSPTGELFF. CDR3 in DNA: TGTGCCAGCAGCTTATCGCCAACCGGGGAGCTGTTTTTT.

This chain uses TRBV19 with TRBJ1-5; 7 bases match TRBD1. The CDR3 spans 17 residues. Germline V CDR1 and CDR2: LNHDA, SQIVND (reference sequence). V shed 4 bases and J 6 bases; nucleotides not matched to a gene: 15. CDR3 DNA sequence: TGTGCCAGTAGTACCGACGGGGGACAGCCCTCTTTTCAGCCCCAGCATTTT. Protein product: CASSTDGGQPSFQPQHF.

The chain carries TRBV7-8 and TRBJ2-5; TRBD2 matches 8 bases. Germline V lookup: CDR1 SGHVS, CDR2 FQNEAQ. Trimming took 5 bases from V and 3 from J; bases not matched to a gene: 8. The CDR3 extends over 15 amino acids. CDR3 DNA: TGTGCCAGCAGCAACCGGGGGGGGCTAGAAGAGACCCAGTACTTC. Its translation is CASSNRGGLEETQYF. Based on the CDR3 plus reference TRBV7-8 and TRBJ2-5, the full variable domain is GAGVSQSPRYKVAKRGQDVALRCDPISGHVSLFWYQQALGQGPEFLTYFQNEAQLDKSGLPSDRFFAERPEGSVSTLKIQRTQQEDSAVYLCASSNRGGLEETQYFGPGTRLLVL.

Turning to this clone: The same CDR3 arises from other DNA sequences in this sample as well. CDR3 nucleotides: TGTGCCAGCAGCTTAGTCGGAGATACGCAGTATTTT. Residues: CASSLVGDTQYF. The V and J genes are TRBV7-9 and TRBJ2-3; the D is unclear. CDR3 length: 12 residues. Germline V CDR1 and CDR2: SEHNR, FQNEAQ (reference sequence). Trimming took 1 base from V and 5 from J, leaving 4 bases between them.

The V call is TRBV7-9, the J call TRBJ2-7, with 8 bases aligning to TRBD2. With 0 bases clipped from V and 5 bases from J, the junction kept 6 bases outside the gene matches. Germline lookup yields CDR1 SEHNR and CDR2 FQNEAQ (reference sequence). The CDR3 totals 15 residues. The CDR3 spells CASSLARSAGDEQYF. The CDR3 region has the DNA TGTGCCAGCAGCTTAGCGCGTTCAGCGGGGGACGAGCAGTACTTC.

In its sample, this clone was seen once. This chain uses TRBV7-9 with TRBJ2-1; the D is unclear. CDR1 and CDR2 from the germline V gene are SEHNR and FQNEAQ (reference sequence). The V end lost 11 bases, the J end lost 8 bases, and 13 bases lay between the germline ends. CDR3 length: 11 residues. CDR3: CALARGDEQFF. The CDR3 DNA reads as TGTGCCCTTGCGAGAGGAGATGAGCAGTTCTTC.

The rearrangement links TRBV15 to TRBJ2-1; D not resolved. CDR1 and CDR2 (germline): LNHNV, YYDKDF (reference sequence). V was shortened by 0 bases and J by 2 bases, with 8 bases between the two germline ends. This CDR3 is 15 amino acids long. CDR3 sequence reads: CATSRDEVAYNEQFF. CDR3 bases: TGTGCCACCAGCAGAGATGAAGTTGCCTACAATGAGCAGTTCTTC.

The rearrangement joins TRBV29-1 to TRBJ2-1; D possibly corresponds to TRBD2 (6 bases). Per the germline V gene, CDR1 is SQVTM and CDR2 is ANQGSEA. The CDR3 has 15 residues. Trimming stripped 1 base from V and 2 bases from J, with 12 bases between. The CDR3 DNA reads as TGCAGCGTTGAAGCTAGCGTTGTAACCTACAATGAGCAGTTCTTC. Its translation is CSVEASVVTYNEQFF.

The CDR3 sequence: CASSTSGGAHEQFF. CDR3 nucleotide sequence: TGTGCCAGCAGCACTAGCGGGGGGGCCCATGAGCAGTTCTTC. The chain joins TRBV28 to TRBJ2-1; 13 nucleotides align to TRBD2. The germline V gene has CDR1 MDHEN and CDR2 SYDVKM. The J segment lost 8 bases and the V segment lost 6 bases, leaving 4 bases of the junction unmatched. The CDR3 sequence is 14 residues long. Filled out from reference TRBV28 and TRBJ2-1, the complete variable domain reads DVKVTQSSRYLVKRTGEKVFLECVQDMDHENMFWYRQDPGLGLRLIYFSYDVKMKEKGDIPEGYSVSREKKERFSLILESASTNQTSMYLCASSTSGGAHEQFFGPGTRLTVL.

About this clone: The same CDR3 is also encoded by other DNA sequences in this sample. The genes are TRBV27 and TRBJ2-1; 8 positions match TRBD1. This CDR3 spans 14 amino acids. Germline CDR1 is MNHEY and CDR2 is SMNVEV (reference sequence). V lost 3 bases, J lost 7 bases, and 5 bases stayed unmatched. DNA for the CDR3: TGTGCCAGCAGTTTGGGAGGACAGGGTAATGAGCAGTTCTTC. Protein product: CASSLGGQGNEQFF.

The chain is built from TRBV4-1 and TRBJ1-1; D perhaps matches TRBD1 (5 bases). Per germline, CDR1 MGHRA and CDR2 YSYEKL. This CDR3 spans 16 amino acids. V gave up 3 bases and J gave up 1 base, with 15 bases separating them. CDR3 sequence: CASSQGPGAGNTEAFF. The CDR3, as DNA: TGCGCCAGCAGCCAGGGCCCCGGGGCAGGGAACACTGAAGCTTTCTTT.

Regarding this clone: Additional DNA sequences in this sample encode the identical CDR3. The chain has TRBV27 and TRBJ2-7, with TRBD1 identical over 7 bases. CDR3 length: 14 residues. Germline CDR1 MNHEY, CDR2 SMNVEV (reference sequence). V lost 7 bases, J lost 0 bases, and 6 bases stayed unmatched. CDR3 DNA sequence: TGTGCCAGCACGTTGACAGGGTCCTCCTACGAGCAGTACTTC. The encoded protein is CASTLTGSSYEQYF.